This T cell receptor (beta chain) was captured in a study of T-cell memory formation after mild COVID-19. The study, taken as a whole, reports: Contracting clones localized mainly to CM and EM when CD4+ and mainly to EMRA when CD8+. Later expanders leaned CD4+, whereas clones that contracted between day 15 and 85 were balanced CD4/CD8.

This clonotype turned up a few times. As yet, its antigen is unknown. Trimming at V came to 4 bases and at J to 2 bases, leaving 4 bases not matched to a gene. The germline V gene encodes CDR1 SEHNR and CDR2 FQNEAQ (reference sequence). The CDR3 runs to 18 residues. Researchers used 5'RACE with constant-segment primers to make TCR alpha and TCR beta cDNA libraries that carry sample barcodes and UMIs. TCRdb independently ran MiXCR on the 5' RACE reads; one entry per CDR3 protein. This repertoire shows about 340,000 distinct CDR3 sequences, 13% found once; its top ten account for 20% to 25%. The TCR originated in a man between 18 and 35 years old who had mild COVID-19 (a few samples of this study predate the infection). Cell type and time point are not known. Sequencing was carried out using PBMCs or a T cell subset sorted from them (not recorded which). This chain links TRBV7-9 with TRBJ2-2; 16 positions match TRBD2. CDR3 sequence: CASSSGTSGGVNTGELFF. CDR3 in DNA: TGTGCCAGCAGCTCCGGGACTAGCGGGGGGGTTAACACCGGGGAGCTGTTTTTT.